The 25 T cell receptor beta chains given below trace back to one sample, sequenced in a study of T-cell memory formation after mild COVID-19 (dated by TCRdb to the early 2020s). The receptor library was made with 5' RACE. These reads were obtained on an Illumina NovaSeq 6000. TCRdb applied fastp at Q25 and MiXCR to the public reads, then kept only in-frame beta chains. Identical CDR3 proteins give one entry, which carries the most common genes and DNA. The sample includes approximately 100,000 distinct CDR3 sequences, with roughly an eighth observed a single time. The top ten constitute around 30% of the sample. What was sequenced was PBMCs or a T cell subset sorted from them (not recorded which). All receptors derive from an adult woman who had mild COVID-19 (a few samples of this study predate the infection). The sample titles of this study are shuffled in the database, so cell type and time point are left out; the donor was told from shared clones.

This clonotype was observed a few times. This sequence joins TRBV19 and TRBJ2-1; the D call may be TRBD1 or TRBD2 (5 bases each). The CDR3 is 16 residues long. In germline, CDR1 is LNHDA, CDR2 SQIVND (reference sequence). V was shortened by 3 bases and J by 0 bases, with 12 bases between the two germline ends. CDR3 amino acids: CASSMGLGSSYNEQFF. Written as DNA, the CDR3 is TGTGCCAGTAGTATGGGGCTTGGGAGCTCCTACAATGAGCAGTTCTTC.

The chain has TRBV11-2 and TRBJ2-7; 10 nucleotides match TRBD1. V trimming: 0 bases; J trimming: 6 bases; junction bases outside the gene matches: 11. The CDR3 has 17 amino acids. Germline V gives CDR1 SGHAT, CDR2 FQNNGV. DNA for the CDR3: TGTGCCAGCAGCTTAGAGGGGCCGGGGACAGGGGCGGGCGAGCAGTACTTC. Protein product: CASSLEGPGTGAGEQYF.

The chain carries TRBV7-9 and TRBJ1-1; TRBD1 aligns across 10 bases. The CDR3 contains 15 residues. Germline-derived CDR1 and CDR2 are SEHNR and FQNEAQ (reference sequence). V gave up 3 bases and J gave up 7 bases; unmatched junction bases: 8. The CDR3 sequence is CASSLEGTGVVEAFF. The CDR3 DNA follows: TGTGCCAGCAGCTTGGAAGGGACAGGGGTGGTTGAAGCTTTCTTT.

J is TRBJ2-4 and V is TRBV7-2; 7 nucleotides align to TRBD1. Per germline, CDR1 SGHTA and CDR2 FQGNSA. The V segment lost 3 bases and the J segment 1 base; nucleotides outside the gene matches: 6. The CDR3 has 16 residues. CDR3 sequence reads: CASSFAGGYAKNIQYF. The CDR3 DNA sequence: TGTGCCAGCAGCTTCGCAGGGGGATACGCCAAAAACATTCAGTACTTC.

V and J are TRBV6-1 and TRBJ2-7; D gene uncertain. V was cut by 7 bases and J by 0 bases, with 10 bases left in between. There are 13 residues in the CDR3. Germline loops: CDR1 MNHNS, CDR2 SASEGT. CDR3 loop: CASTSSSSYEQYF. CDR3 DNA sequence: TGTGCCAGCACGAGCTCTTCCTCCTACGAGCAGTACTTC.

This clonotype has a handful of counts. The chain employs TRBV7-9 and TRBJ1-1, with no clear D. Germline CDR1 and CDR2: SEHNR and FQNEAQ (reference sequence). CDR3 length: 14 residues. Trimming removed 2 bases from V and 2 bases from J, with 9 bases in between. The CDR3 loop reads CASSLSPPNTEAFF. In DNA, the CDR3 is TGTGCCAGCAGCTTATCGCCTCCTAACACTGAAGCTTTCTTT.

This clonotype was observed a few times. The rearrangement uses TRBV28 and TRBJ1-2, with D tentatively TRBD1 (5 bases). Per the germline V gene, CDR1 is MDHEN and CDR2 is SYDVKM. V was clipped by 3 bases and J by 3 bases, with 14 bases between them. The CDR3 covers 15 residues. The CDR3 bases are TGTGCCAGCAGTTTCCCAGACAGAAGTCACTATGGCTACACCTTC. Translated, it gives CASSFPDRSHYGYTF.

This chain links TRBV7-8 with TRBJ2-1; possible D gene TRBD2, 6 bases. The V and J ends lost 1 base and 9 bases respectively, with 16 bases between them. CDR3 length: 15 amino acids. CDR1 and CDR2 from the germline V gene are SGHVS and FQNEAQ. Here the CDR3 reads CASSLEDSGSGEQFF. The CDR3 coding sequence is TGTGCCAGCAGCTTAGAAGATAGCGGCAGCGGTGAGCAGTTCTTC.

The J gene is TRBJ2-3, the V gene TRBV12-3 or TRBV12-4, with TRBD1 matching 9 bases. The CDR3 loop spans 15 amino acids. V lost 3 bases to trimming and J lost 3 bases; unmatched junction nucleotides: 4. CDR3 coding DNA: TGTGCCAGCAGTTTCGACAGGGGGGAAACAGATACGCAGTATTTT. Translated: CASSFDRGETDTQYF.

This clonotype was found a few times. This chain uses TRBV20-1 with TRBJ2-5, with TRBD2 as a possible D gene (6 bases). Germline V lookup: CDR1 DFQATT, CDR2 SNEGSKA (reference sequence). The CDR3 sequence is 12 residues long. The ends were cut back, 5 bases at V and 9 bases at J, with 16 bases in the middle. The CDR3 coding sequence is TGCAGTGCTGGGGATAGCGGCTACGCCCAGTACTTC. The encoded protein is CSAGDSGYAQYF.

This clonotype has at least ten counts. V is TRBV7-9 and J is TRBJ2-3; unclear D gene. CDR1 SEHNR and CDR2 FQNEAQ come from the germline V gene (reference sequence). The germline V and J ends were trimmed by 2 bases and 2 bases, with 2 bases remaining between them. This CDR3 has 12 amino acids. CDR3 sequence (DNA): TGTGCCAGCAGCTTATTCACAGATACGCAGTATTTT. The encoded protein is CASSLFTDTQYF.

This rearrangement joins TRBV2 to TRBJ2-7; 14 positions match TRBD2. Germline-derived CDR1 and CDR2 are SNHLY and FYNNEI. V lost 6 bases and J lost 5; bases outside the gene matches: 15. The CDR3 loop spans 18 amino acids. Here the CDR3 reads CASSTSGTSGRTVDEQYF. Written as DNA, the CDR3 is TGTGCCAGCAGCACCTCCGGGACTAGCGGGAGAACTGTTGACGAGCAGTACTTC.

The genes are TRBV7-8 and TRBJ2-1; 7 nucleotides align to TRBD2. CDR3 length equals 16 residues. With V trimmed by 3 bases and J by 0 bases, 5 bases remained unmatched. CDR1 is SGHVS, CDR2 FQNEAQ, per germline. The CDR3 protein is CASSFTGGTSYNEQFF. The CDR3 nucleotides are TGTGCCAGCAGCTTCACGGGGGGAACCTCCTACAATGAGCAGTTCTTC.

The chain carries TRBV20-1 and TRBJ2-1, with TRBD2 matching over 14 bases. The germline V gene encodes CDR1 DFQATT and CDR2 SNEGSKA (reference sequence). V shed 6 bases and J 4 bases; nucleotides not matched to a gene: 5. This CDR3 has 15 residues. As DNA, the CDR3 is TGCAGTGCCAGACTAGCGGGAGGGGGATACAATGAGCAGTTCTTC. As protein: CSARLAGGGYNEQFF.

This clonotype appeared a few times. The chain joins TRBV6-2 or TRBV6-3 to TRBJ2-3; the match to TRBD2 covers 9 bases. V lost 9 bases to trimming and J lost 4 bases; unmatched junction nucleotides: 2. Germline CDR1 and CDR2: MNHEY and SVGEGT. The CDR3 covers 12 residues. The CDR3 spells CASRLAADTQYF. CDR3 sequence (DNA): TGTGCCAGTAGACTAGCGGCAGATACGCAGTATTTT.

This sequence joins TRBV7-9 and TRBJ1-2; 7 positions match TRBD1. This CDR3 has 16 amino acids. Trimming cost V 5 bases and J 4 bases; bases outside gene matches: 13. CDR1 SEHNR and CDR2 FQNEAQ come from the germline V gene (reference sequence). DNA of the CDR3: TGTGCCAGCAGCCTAATGACAGGGCGGGGGGCCTATGGCTACACCTTC. Amino acid sequence: CASSLMTGRGAYGYTF. Combining the CDR3 with reference TRBV7-9 and TRBJ1-2 gives the whole variable domain DTGVSQNPRHKITKRGQNVTFRCDPISEHNRLYWYRQTLGQGPEFLTYFQNEAQLEKSRLLSDRFSAERPKGSFSTLEIQRTEQGDSAMYLCASSLMTGRGAYGYTFGSGTRLTVV.

V gene TRBV20-1 combines with J gene TRBJ2-7; D call uncertain. The CDR3 is 17 amino acids. The V gene's germline CDR1 is DFQATT and CDR2 SNEGSKA (reference sequence). Between the trimmed V and J ends, which lost 1 base and 1 base, there was a span of 20 bases. This CDR3 reads CSARVDSPELGSYEQYF. The CDR3 coding sequence is TGCAGTGCTAGAGTTGACTCTCCTGAGTTGGGATCCTACGAGCAGTACTTC.

CDR3 amino acids: CASSQEISSYNEQFF. CDR3 sequence (DNA): TGCGCCAGCAGCCAAGAAATATCCTCCTACAATGAGCAGTTCTTC. This rearrangement joins TRBV4-3 to TRBJ2-1; D is unresolved. V lost 0 bases and J 0 bases, leaving 6 bases between the germline ends. CDR1 is LGHNA, CDR2 YSLEER, per germline. CDR3 length: 15 amino acids.

The chain links TRBV20-1 to TRBJ2-1; 7 nucleotides match TRBD1. V lost 0 bases and J lost 4; bases outside the gene matches: 6. This CDR3 region has 15 residues. The germline V gene encodes CDR1 DFQATT and CDR2 SNEGSKA (reference sequence). CDR3 DNA: TGCAGTGCTAGAGACCGGGACAGCTTATACAATGAGCAGTTCTTC. It is translated as CSARDRDSLYNEQFF.

The table lists this clonotype with a few counts. The genes are TRBV12-3 or TRBV12-4 and TRBJ2-1, with TRBD1 as a possible D gene (6 bases). V was cut by 5 bases and J by 2 bases, with 16 bases left in between. The CDR3 runs 16 residues. CDR3 in amino acids: CASSLLLGGPYNEQFF. The CDR3 region has the DNA TGTGCCAGCAGTCTCCTTCTAGGGGGACCCTACAATGAGCAGTTCTTC.

This clonotype came up many times. V and J are TRBV7-9 and TRBJ2-5, with 7 bases that match TRBD1. After removal of 5 bases from V and 5 bases from J, the junction contained 14 bases not matched to a gene. Germline V gene sequence: CDR1 SEHNR, CDR2 FQNEAQ (reference sequence). The CDR3 extends over 16 amino acids. The CDR3 here is CASSARDSLYSETQYF. The CDR3 DNA follows: TGTGCCAGCAGCGCCCGGGACAGCCTCTATTCCGAGACCCAGTACTTC. The variable domain in full, with the rest retrieved from reference TRBV7-9 and TRBJ2-5, is DTGVSQNPRHKITKRGQNVTFRCDPISEHNRLYWYRQTLGQGPEFLTYFQNEAQLEKSRLLSDRFSAERPKGSFSTLEIQRTEQGDSAMYLCASSARDSLYSETQYFGPGTRLLVL.

The chain carries TRBV7-9 and TRBJ2-2; D is ambiguous. V was pared by 1 base and J by 6 bases, with 6 bases between. This CDR3 contains 13 residues. CDR1 and CDR2 (germline): SEHNR, FQNEAQ (reference sequence). In nucleotides, the CDR3 is TGTGCCAGCAGCTTAGGGCAGCCCGGGGAGCTGTTTTTT. This gives the protein CASSLGQPGELFF.

The V call is TRBV24-1, the J call TRBJ2-1; weak D call: TRBD1 (5 bases). The CDR3 is 13 amino acids. Trimming pared 2 bases from V and 7 bases from J, leaving 8 bases between. The germline gives CDR1 KGHDR, CDR2 SFDVKD. CDR3 residues: CATSDYRGNEQFF. DNA for the CDR3: TGTGCCACCAGTGATTATAGGGGTAATGAGCAGTTCTTC.

This clonotype was seen many times. The chain carries TRBV7-3 and TRBJ2-3; 7 bases map to TRBD1. The CDR3 spans 14 residues. Germline lookup yields CDR1 SGHTA and CDR2 FQGTGA. After removal of 4 bases from V and 7 bases from J, the junction contained 8 bases not matched to a gene. The DNA of the CDR3 is TGTGCCAGCAGCTCAGGACAGGTGGATTATACGCAGTATTTT. Its translation is CASSSGQVDYTQYF.

In its sample, this clonotype was seen a few times. V usage is TRBV5-6 and J usage is TRBJ2-7; D may be TRBD2 (5 bases). The CDR3 covers 15 residues. Deletions cut 0 bases from V and 1 base from J, with 11 bases between. Germline lookup yields CDR1 SGHDT and CDR2 YYEEEE. The CDR3 loop is CASSLGGSLSYEQYF. The CDR3 DNA is TGTGCCAGCAGCTTGGGAGGGAGTTTGTCCTACGAGCAGTACTTC.